Listed here are 4 T cell receptor beta chains from one sample, sequenced in a study of blood T cell repertoires in COVID-19. Profiled with immunoSEQ multiplex PCR; TCRdb holds only in-frame clones, not every one. The sample includes around 230,000 clones, approximately 89% of them seen just once. Sequencing was carried out using PBMCs or T cells enriched from blood (not recorded which). The receptors come from a middle-aged woman with acute COVID-19.

The chain joins TRBV6-2 or TRBV6-3 to TRBJ2-5, with 9 bases aligning to TRBD1. V shed 6 bases and J 4 bases; nucleotides not matched to a gene: 12. Germline loops: CDR1 MNHEY, CDR2 SVGEGT. The CDR3 runs 16 residues. CDR3 sequence reads: CASSRGRTGVGETQYF. The DNA for the CDR3 is TGTGCCAGCAGCCGCGGCCGGACAGGGGTCGGAGAGACCCAGTACTTC.

This chain links TRBV4-3 with TRBJ1-1, with 10 bases matching TRBD1. After removal of 3 bases from V and 5 bases from J, the junction contained 6 bases not matched to a gene. CDR1 and CDR2 from the germline V gene are LGHNA and YSLEER. The CDR3 extends over 15 amino acids. In DNA form, the CDR3 reads TGCGCCAGCAGCCAGGACGGACAGGGGGGGACTGAAGCTTTCTTT. This encodes CASSQDGQGGTEAFF.

The chain joins TRBV5-6 to TRBJ2-5, with D possibly matching TRBD1 (6 bases). Germline CDR1 is SGHDT and CDR2 is YYEEEE. CDR3 length: 16 residues. Between the trimmed V and J ends, which lost 3 bases and 2 bases, there was a span of 17 bases. Here the CDR3 reads CASSSSERTEQETQYF. CDR3 DNA: TGTGCCAGCAGCTCGTCCGAAAGGACAGAACAAGAGACCCAGTACTTC.

The chain combines TRBV4-2 with TRBJ2-7, with 9 bases that match TRBD2. Germline assignment: CDR1 LGHNA and CDR2 YNFKEQ. The CDR3 loop spans 14 amino acids. The junction had 5 bases not matched to a gene; V was cut back by 4 bases and J by 4 bases. The CDR3 sequence: CASSPLAGRYEQYF. The CDR3 DNA reads TGTGCCAGCAGCCCTCTAGCGGGGAGGTACGAGCAGTACTTC.